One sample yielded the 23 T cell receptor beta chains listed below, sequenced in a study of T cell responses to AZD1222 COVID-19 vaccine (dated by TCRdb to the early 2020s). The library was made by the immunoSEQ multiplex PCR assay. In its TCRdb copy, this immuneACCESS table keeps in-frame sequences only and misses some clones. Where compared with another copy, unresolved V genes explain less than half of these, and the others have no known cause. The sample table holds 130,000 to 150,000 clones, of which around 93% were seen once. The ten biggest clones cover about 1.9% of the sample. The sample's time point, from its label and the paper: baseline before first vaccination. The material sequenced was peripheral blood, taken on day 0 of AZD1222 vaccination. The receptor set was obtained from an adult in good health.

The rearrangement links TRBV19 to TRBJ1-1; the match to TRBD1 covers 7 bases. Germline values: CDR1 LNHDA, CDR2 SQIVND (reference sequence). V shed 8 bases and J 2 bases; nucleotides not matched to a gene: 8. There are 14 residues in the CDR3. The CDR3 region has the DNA TGTGCCAGTTCCCAAAGGACAGGTAACACTGAAGCTTTCTTT. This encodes CASSQRTGNTEAFF.

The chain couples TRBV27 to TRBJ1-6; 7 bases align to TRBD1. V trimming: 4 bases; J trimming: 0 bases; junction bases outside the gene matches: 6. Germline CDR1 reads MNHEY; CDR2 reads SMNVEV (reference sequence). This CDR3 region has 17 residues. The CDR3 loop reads CASSSGTASSYNSPLHF. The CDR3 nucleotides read TGTGCCAGCAGTTCAGGGACAGCAAGCTCCTATAATTCACCCCTCCACTTT.

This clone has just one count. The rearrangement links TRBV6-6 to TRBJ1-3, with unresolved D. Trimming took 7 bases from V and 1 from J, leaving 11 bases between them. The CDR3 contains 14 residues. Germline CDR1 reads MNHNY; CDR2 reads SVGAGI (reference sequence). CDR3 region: CASKAVGSGNTIYF. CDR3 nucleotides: TGTGCCAGCAAAGCGGTTGGATCTGGAAACACCATATATTTT.

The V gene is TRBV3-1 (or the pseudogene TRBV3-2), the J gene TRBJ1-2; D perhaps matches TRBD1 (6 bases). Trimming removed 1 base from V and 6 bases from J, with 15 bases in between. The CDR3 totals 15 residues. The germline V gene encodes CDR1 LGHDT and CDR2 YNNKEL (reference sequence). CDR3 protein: CASSQVGGARDGYTF. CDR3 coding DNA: TGTGCCAGCAGCCAAGTGGGGGGGGCGCGGGATGGCTACACCTTC.

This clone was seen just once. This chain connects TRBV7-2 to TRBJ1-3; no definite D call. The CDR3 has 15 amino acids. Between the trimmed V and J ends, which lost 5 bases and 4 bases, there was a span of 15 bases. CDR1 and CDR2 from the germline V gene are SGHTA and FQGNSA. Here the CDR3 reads CASSPRGGSGNTIYF. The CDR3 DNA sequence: TGTGCCAGCAGCCCCCGAGGTGGTTCCGGAAACACCATATATTTT. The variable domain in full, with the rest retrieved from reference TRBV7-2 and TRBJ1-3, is GAGVSQSPSNKVTEKGKDVELRCDPISGHTALYWYRQSLGQGLEFLIYFQGNSAPDKSGLPSDRFSAERTGGSVSTLTIQRTQQEDSAVYLCASSPRGGSGNTIYFGEGSWLTVV.

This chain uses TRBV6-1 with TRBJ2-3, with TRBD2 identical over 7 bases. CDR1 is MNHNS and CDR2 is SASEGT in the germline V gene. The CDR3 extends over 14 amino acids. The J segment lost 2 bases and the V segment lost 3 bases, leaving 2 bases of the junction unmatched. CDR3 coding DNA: TGTGCCAGCAGTGACGGGACTACCACAGATACGCAGTATTTT. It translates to CASSDGTTTDTQYF.

CDR3 protein: CASSQDTGTSETQYF. In DNA form, the CDR3 reads TGTGCCAGCAGCCAAGACACCGGGACTAGCGAGACCCAGTACTTC. The gene calls are TRBV3-1 (or the pseudogene TRBV3-2) and TRBJ2-5; 9 positions agree with TRBD2. Trimming took 0 bases from V and 5 from J; bases not matched to a gene: 4. The CDR3 loop spans 15 amino acids. Germline V lookup: CDR1 LGHDT, CDR2 YNNKEL (reference sequence).

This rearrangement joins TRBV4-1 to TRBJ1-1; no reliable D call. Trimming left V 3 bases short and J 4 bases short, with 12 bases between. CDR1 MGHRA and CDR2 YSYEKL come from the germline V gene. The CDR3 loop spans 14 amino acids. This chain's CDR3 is CASSQPLIPTEAFF. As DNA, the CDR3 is TGCGCCAGCAGCCAGCCTCTTATCCCCACTGAAGCTTTCTTT.

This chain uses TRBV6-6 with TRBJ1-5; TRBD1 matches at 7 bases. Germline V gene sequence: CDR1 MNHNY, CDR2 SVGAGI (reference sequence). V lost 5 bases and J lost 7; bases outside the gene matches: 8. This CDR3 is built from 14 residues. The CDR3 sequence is CASSGQGVYQPQHF. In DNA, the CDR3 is TGTGCCAGCAGTGGCCAGGGGGTTTACCAGCCCCAGCATTTT.

DNA for the CDR3: TGCAGCTTCCAACAGGGGGCGTTCTACGAGCAGTACTTC. This encodes CSFQQGAFYEQYF. The chain recombines TRBV29-1 with TRBJ2-7; 9 positions match TRBD1. V dropped 8 bases and J dropped 3; count of bases not matched to a gene: 8. This CDR3 is 13 amino acids long. The germline V gene has CDR1 SQVTM and CDR2 ANQGSEA.

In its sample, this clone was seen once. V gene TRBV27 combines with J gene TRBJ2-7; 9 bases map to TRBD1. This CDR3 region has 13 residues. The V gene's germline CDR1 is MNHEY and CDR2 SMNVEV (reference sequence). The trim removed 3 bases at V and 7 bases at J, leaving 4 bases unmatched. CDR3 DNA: TGTGCCAGCAGTTTGTCGACAGGGGGGGAGCAGTACTTC. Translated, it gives CASSLSTGGEQYF.

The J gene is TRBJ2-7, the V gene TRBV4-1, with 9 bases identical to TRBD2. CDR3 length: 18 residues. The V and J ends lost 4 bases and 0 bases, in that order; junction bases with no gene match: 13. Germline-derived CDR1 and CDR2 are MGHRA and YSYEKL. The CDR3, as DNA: TGCGCCAGCAGCCGCCAGACTAGCGGCGGCGGCTCCTCCTACGAGCAGTACTTC. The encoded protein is CASSRQTSGGGSSYEQYF.

The CDR3 is CASRPRTGGNTEAFF. The CDR3 nucleotides read TGTGCCAGTAGACCCAGGACAGGGGGAAACACTGAAGCTTTCTTT. The chain is built from TRBV19 and TRBJ1-1, with 10 nucleotides matching TRBD1. Germline values: CDR1 LNHDA, CDR2 SQIVND (reference sequence). The CDR3 length is 15 residues. The trim removed 6 bases at V and 2 bases at J, leaving 6 bases unmatched.

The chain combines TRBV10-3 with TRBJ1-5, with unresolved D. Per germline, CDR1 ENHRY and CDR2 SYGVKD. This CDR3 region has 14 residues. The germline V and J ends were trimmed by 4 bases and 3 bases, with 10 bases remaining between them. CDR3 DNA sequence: TGTGCCATCAGTGCTCAGGAATCCAATCAGCCCCAGCATTTT. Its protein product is CAISAQESNQPQHF.

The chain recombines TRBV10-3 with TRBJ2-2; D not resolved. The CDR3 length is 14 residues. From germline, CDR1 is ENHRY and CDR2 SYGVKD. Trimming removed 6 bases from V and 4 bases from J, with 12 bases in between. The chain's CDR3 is CAISPPVGTGELFF. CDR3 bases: TGTGCCATCAGCCCCCCGGTGGGCACCGGGGAGCTGTTTTTT.

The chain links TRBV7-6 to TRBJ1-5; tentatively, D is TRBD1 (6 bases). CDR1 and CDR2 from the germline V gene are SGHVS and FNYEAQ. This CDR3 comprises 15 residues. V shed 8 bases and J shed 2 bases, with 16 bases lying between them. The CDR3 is CASALGGARNQPQHF. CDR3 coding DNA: TGTGCCAGCGCCTTGGGGGGGGCCCGCAATCAGCCCCAGCATTTT.

The CDR3 loop is CASSRGSAYEQYF. The CDR3 bases are TGTGCCAGCAGCCGAGGGAGTGCCTACGAGCAGTACTTC. J is TRBJ2-7 and V is TRBV12-3 or TRBV12-4; D is possibly TRBD2 (5 bases). V shed 6 bases and J shed 2 bases, with 11 bases lying between them. This CDR3 spans 13 amino acids.

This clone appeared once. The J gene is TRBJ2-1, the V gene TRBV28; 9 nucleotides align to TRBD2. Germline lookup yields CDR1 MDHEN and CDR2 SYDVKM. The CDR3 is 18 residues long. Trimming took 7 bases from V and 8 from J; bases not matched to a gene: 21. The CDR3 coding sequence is TGTGCCAGCACCGTCGCGGGGGCTAGCGGGGTCCCTGGGGATGAGCAGTTCTTC. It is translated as CASTVAGASGVPGDEQFF.

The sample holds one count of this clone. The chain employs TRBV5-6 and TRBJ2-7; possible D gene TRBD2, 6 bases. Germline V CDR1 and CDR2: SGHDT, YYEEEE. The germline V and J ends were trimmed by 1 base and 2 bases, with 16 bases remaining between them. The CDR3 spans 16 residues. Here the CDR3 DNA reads TGTGCCAGCAGCTTGATTGGATCTAGCGTGGCCTACGAGCAGTACTTC. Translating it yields CASSLIGSSVAYEQYF.

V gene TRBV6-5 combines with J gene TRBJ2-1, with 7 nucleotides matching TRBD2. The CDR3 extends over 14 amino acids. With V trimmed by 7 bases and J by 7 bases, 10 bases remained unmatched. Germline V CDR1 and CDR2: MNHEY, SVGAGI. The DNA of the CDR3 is TGTGCCAGCACCCCGGGGTGGGAGGGGAATGAGCAGTTCTTC. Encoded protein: CASTPGWEGNEQFF.

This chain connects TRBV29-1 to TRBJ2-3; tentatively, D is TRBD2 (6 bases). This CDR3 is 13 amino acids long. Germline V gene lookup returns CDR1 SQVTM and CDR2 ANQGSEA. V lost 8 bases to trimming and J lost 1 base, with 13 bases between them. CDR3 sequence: CSLGGPGTDTQYF. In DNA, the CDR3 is TGCAGCCTGGGGGGACCTGGCACAGATACGCAGTATTTT.

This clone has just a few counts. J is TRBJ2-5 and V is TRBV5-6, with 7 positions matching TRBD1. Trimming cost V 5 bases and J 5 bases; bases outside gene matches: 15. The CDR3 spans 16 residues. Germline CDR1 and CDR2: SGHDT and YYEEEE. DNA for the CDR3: TGTGCCAGCAGTTTTCCAGGACAGGTGGCAGGGGAGACCCAGTACTTC. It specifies CASSFPGQVAGETQYF.

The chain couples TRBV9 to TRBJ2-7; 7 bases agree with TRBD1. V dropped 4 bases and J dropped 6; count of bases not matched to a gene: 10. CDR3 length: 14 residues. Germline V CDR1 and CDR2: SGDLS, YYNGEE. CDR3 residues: CASSLYDNRGEQYF. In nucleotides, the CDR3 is TGTGCCAGCAGCCTATATGACAACAGGGGCGAGCAGTACTTC. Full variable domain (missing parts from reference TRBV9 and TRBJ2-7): DSGVTQTPKHLITATGQRVTLRCSPRSGDLSVYWYQQSLDQGLQFLIQYYNGEERAKGNILERFSAQQFPDLHSELNLSSLELGDSALYFCASSLYDNRGEQYFGPGTRLTVT.